Listed below are T cell receptor beta chains from one sample, sequenced in a study of blood T cell repertoires in COVID-19. Assay used: immunoSEQ multiplex PCR; TCRdb lists only in-frame clones, some missing. There are about 260,000 clones in the sample; about 85% occur only once, and about 3% lies in the top ten. Specimen: PBMCs or T cells enriched from blood (not recorded which). All receptors derive from a woman between 50 and 59 years old who had recovered from COVID-19. Both conserved end residues are part of each CDR3. A D gene is named only where the DNA matches it firmly. Not every row has a clone size; where given, it reads once, few, many or a size class.

d_gene: TRBD1
abundance: few
len: 16
v_gene: TRBV7-9
j_gene: TRBJ1-3
CDR3aa: CASSPRQGLAGNTIYF
CDR3nt: TGTGCCAGCAGCCCGCGACAGGGTCTGGCTGGAAACACCATATATTTT

d_gene: TRBD1
abundance: .
len: 16
v_gene: TRBV4-2
j_gene: TRBJ1-4
CDR3aa: CASSQTQTGANEKLFF
CDR3nt: TGTGCCAGCAGCCAGACCCAGACAGGGGCTAATGAAAAACTGTTTTTT

d_gene: TRBD1
abundance: .
len: 16
v_gene: TRBV19
j_gene: TRBJ2-5
CDR3aa: CASSISGQGAMETQYF
CDR3nt: TGTGCCAGTAGTATTTCTGGACAGGGGGCCATGGAGACCCAGTACTTC

d_gene: TRBD2
abundance: once
len: 16
v_gene: TRBV7-2
j_gene: TRBJ2-1
CDR3aa: CASSASGESSYNEQFF
CDR3nt: TGTGCCAGCAGCGCTAGCGGGGAAAGCTCCTACAATGAGCAGTTCTTC

d_gene: TRBD2
abundance: .
len: 15
v_gene: TRBV19
j_gene: TRBJ2-3
CDR3aa: CASSLGLAGTDTQYF
CDR3nt: TGTGCCAGTAGTTTAGGACTAGCGGGGACAGATACGCAGTATTTT

d_gene: TRBD2
abundance: few
len: 14
v_gene: TRBV29-1
j_gene: TRBJ2-1
CDR3aa: CSATTSGRNNEQFF
CDR3nt: TGCAGCGCTACAACTAGCGGGAGAAACAATGAGCAGTTCTTC

d_gene: TRBD1
abundance: .
len: 13
v_gene: TRBV24-1
j_gene: TRBJ1-2
CDR3aa: CATSRTGGEGYTF
CDR3nt: TGTGCCACATCCCGGACAGGGGGCGAAGGCTACACCTTC

d_gene: TRBD2
abundance: .
len: 15
v_gene: TRBV9
j_gene: TRBJ2-1
CDR3aa: CASSVVAGGPNEQFF
CDR3nt: TGTGCCAGCAGCGTAGTAGCGGGAGGGCCCAATGAGCAGTTCTTC

d_gene: .
abundance: once
len: 13
v_gene: TRBV2
j_gene: TRBJ1-1
CDR3aa: CASSQHTNTEAFF
CDR3nt: TGTGCCAGCAGCCAACACACGAACACTGAAGCTTTCTTT

d_gene: .
abundance: .
len: 13
v_gene: TRBV29-1
j_gene: TRBJ1-1
CDR3aa: CSVEGHLNTEAFF
CDR3nt: TGCAGCGTTGAAGGGCATTTGAACACTGAAGCTTTCTTT

d_gene: TRBD1
abundance: .
len: 15
v_gene: TRBV6-1
j_gene: TRBJ2-1
CDR3aa: CASSELGTGVYEQFF
CDR3nt: TGTGCCAGCAGTGAATTGGGGACAGGTGTTTATGAGCAGTTCTTC

d_gene: .
abundance: .
len: 14
v_gene: TRBV27
j_gene: TRBJ1-2
CDR3aa: CASRESGDSNGYTF
CDR3nt: TGTGCCAGCAGGGAGTCGGGGGACTCCAATGGCTACACCTTC

d_gene: TRBD1
abundance: .
len: 17
v_gene: TRBV24-1
j_gene: TRBJ1-5
CDR3aa: CATSDHAGGGGNQPQHF
CDR3nt: TGTGCCACCAGTGACCACGCAGGGGGAGGAGGCAATCAGCCCCAGCATTTT

d_gene: .
abundance: .
len: 19
v_gene: TRBV28
j_gene: TRBJ2-3
CDR3aa: CASRLVNEISGDCTDTQYF
CDR3nt: TGTGCCAGCAGACTAGTCAACGAAATTAGTGGAGACTGCACAGATACGCAGTATTTT

d_gene: .
abundance: .
len: 14
v_gene: TRBV28
j_gene: TRBJ1-5
CDR3aa: CASRLTGPGQPQHF
CDR3nt: TGTGCCAGCAGACTTACAGGGCCGGGTCAGCCCCAGCATTTT